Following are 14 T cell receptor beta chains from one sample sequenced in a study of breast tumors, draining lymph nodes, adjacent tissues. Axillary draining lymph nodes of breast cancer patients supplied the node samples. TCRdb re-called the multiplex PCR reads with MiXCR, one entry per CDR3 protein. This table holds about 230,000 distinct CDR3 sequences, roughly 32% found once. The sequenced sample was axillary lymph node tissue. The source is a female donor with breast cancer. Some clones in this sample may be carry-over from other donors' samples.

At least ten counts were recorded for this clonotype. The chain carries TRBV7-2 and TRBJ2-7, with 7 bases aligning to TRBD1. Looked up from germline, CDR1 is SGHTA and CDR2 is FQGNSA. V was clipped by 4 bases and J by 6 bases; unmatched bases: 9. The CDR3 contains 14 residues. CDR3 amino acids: CASSSDRRTGEQYF. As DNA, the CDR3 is TGTGCCAGCAGCTCGGACAGGCGGACGGGCGAGCAGTACTTC.

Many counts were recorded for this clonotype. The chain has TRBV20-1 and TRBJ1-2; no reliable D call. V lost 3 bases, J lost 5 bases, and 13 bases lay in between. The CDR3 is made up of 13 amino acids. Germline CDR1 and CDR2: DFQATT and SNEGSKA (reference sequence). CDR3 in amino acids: CSASSSDGYGYTF. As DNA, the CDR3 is TGCAGTGCTAGTAGTTCGGACGGTTATGGCTACACCTTC.

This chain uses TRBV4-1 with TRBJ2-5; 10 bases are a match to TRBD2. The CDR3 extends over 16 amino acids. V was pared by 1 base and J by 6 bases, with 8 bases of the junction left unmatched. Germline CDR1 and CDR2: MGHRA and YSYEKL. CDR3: CASSQGLAGATKTQYF. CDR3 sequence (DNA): TGCGCCAGCAGCCAAGGGCTAGCGGGAGCGACGAAGACCCAGTACTTC.

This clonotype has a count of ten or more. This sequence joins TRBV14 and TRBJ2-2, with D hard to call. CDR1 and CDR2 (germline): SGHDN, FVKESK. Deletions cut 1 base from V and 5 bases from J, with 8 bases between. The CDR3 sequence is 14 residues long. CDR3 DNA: TGTGCCAGCAGCCAAGTTAGCTGGACCGGGGAGCTGTTTTTT. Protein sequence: CASSQVSWTGELFF.

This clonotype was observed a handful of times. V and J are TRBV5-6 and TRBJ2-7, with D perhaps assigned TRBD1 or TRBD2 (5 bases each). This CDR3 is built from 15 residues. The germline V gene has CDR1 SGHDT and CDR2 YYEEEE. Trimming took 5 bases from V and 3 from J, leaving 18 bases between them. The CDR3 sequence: CASSWRGALNYEQYF. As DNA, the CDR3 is TGTGCCAGCAGTTGGAGAGGGGCCCTTAACTACGAGCAGTACTTC.

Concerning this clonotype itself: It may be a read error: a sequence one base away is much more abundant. The CDR3 sequence is CASSFGLAGIRYF. CDR3 sequence (DNA): TGTGCCAGCAGTTTCGGACTAGCGGGGATCCGGTACTTC. The chain combines TRBV27 with TRBJ2-7, with 12 positions matching TRBD2. Germline V gives CDR1 MNHEY, CDR2 SMNVEV (reference sequence). The V and J ends lost 3 bases and 12 bases, in that order; junction bases with no gene match: 6. The CDR3 runs to 13 residues.

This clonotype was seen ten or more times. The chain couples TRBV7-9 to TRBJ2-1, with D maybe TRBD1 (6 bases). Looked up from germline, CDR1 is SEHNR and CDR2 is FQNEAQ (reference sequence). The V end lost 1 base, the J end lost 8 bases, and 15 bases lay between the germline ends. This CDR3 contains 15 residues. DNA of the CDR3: TGTGCCAGCAGCTTAGTGGACAGTACGATGCATGAGCAGTTCTTC. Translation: CASSLVDSTMHEQFF.

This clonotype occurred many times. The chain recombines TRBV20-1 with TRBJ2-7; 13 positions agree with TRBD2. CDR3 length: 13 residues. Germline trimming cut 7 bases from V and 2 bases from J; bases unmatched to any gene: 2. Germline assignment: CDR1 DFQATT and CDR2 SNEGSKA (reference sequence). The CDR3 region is CSVTSGRTYEQYF. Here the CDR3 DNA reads TGCAGTGTGACTAGCGGGAGGACCTACGAGCAGTACTTC.

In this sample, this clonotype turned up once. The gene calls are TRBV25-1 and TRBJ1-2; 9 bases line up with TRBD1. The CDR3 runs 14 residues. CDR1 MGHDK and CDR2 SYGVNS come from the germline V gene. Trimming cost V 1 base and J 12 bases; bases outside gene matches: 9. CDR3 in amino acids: CASSESRTGAGNTF. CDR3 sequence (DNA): TGTGCCAGCAGTGAATCCCGGACAGGGGCTGGAAACACCTTC.

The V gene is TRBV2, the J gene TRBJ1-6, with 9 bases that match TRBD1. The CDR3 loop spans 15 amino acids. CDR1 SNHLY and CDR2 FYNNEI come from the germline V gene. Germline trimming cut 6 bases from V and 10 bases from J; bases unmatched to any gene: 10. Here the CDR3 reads CASRGGTGMGSPLHF. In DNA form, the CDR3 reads TGTGCCAGCAGGGGCGGGACAGGGATGGGGTCACCCCTCCACTTT.

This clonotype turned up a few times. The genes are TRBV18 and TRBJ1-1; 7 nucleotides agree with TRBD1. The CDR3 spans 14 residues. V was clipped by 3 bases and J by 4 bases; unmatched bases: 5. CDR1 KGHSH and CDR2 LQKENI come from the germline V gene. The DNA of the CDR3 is TGTGCCAGCTCACCGAGGGGGCAAGGCACTGAAGCTTTCTTT. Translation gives CASSPRGQGTEAFF.

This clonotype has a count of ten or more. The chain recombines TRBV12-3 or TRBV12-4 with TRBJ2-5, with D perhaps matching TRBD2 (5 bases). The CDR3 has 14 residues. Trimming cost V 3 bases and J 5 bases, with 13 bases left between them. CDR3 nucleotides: TGTGCCAGCAGTTTTAGGCTCTCGGGGGAGACCCAGTACTTC. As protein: CASSFRLSGETQYF.

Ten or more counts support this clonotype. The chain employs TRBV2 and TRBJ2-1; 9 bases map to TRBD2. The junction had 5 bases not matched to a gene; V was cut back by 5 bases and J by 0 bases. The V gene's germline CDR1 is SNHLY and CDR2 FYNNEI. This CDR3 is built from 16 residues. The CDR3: CASSRRAGGSYNEQFF. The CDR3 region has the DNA TGTGCCAGCAGTCGACGAGCGGGAGGCTCCTACAATGAGCAGTTCTTC.

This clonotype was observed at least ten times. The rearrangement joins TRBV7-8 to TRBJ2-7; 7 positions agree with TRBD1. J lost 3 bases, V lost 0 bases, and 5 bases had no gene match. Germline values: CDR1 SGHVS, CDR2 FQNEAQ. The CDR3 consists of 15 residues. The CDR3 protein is CASSLATGRDYEQYF. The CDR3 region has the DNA TGTGCCAGCAGCTTAGCGACAGGGAGAGACTACGAGCAGTACTTC.